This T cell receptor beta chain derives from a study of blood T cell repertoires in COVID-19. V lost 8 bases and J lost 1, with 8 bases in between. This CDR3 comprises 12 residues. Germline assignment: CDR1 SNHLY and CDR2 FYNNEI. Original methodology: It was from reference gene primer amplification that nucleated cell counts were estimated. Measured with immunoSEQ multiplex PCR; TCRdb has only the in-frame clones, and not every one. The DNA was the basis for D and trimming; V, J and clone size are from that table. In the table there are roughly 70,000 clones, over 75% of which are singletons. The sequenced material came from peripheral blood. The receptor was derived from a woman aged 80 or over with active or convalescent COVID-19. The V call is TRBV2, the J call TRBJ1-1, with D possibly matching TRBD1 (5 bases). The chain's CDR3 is CASRGWNTEAFF. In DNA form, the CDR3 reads TGTGCCAGCCGGGGGTGGAACACTGAAGCTTTCTTT.